This entry lists 16 T cell receptor beta chains sequenced from one sample in a study of T cell clonality in common variable immunodeficiency. Data came from immunoSEQ multiplex PCR; TCRdb stores just in-frame clones and leaves some out. In total the sample includes tens of thousands of clones, none of them seen once. Sequenced sample: peripheral blood mononuclear cells. The receptors shown here come from a person aged 18 to 70 in good health.

At least ten counts were recorded for this clone. The read finishes 3 residues shy of the CDR3 end, and the germline J gene is used to complete it. V and J are TRBV19 and TRBJ1-4; D might be TRBD1 (6 bases). CDR1 and CDR2 (germline): LNHDA, SQIVND (reference sequence). The V gene lost 4 bases and the J gene lost 0 bases, with 18 bases spanning the gap. The CDR3 contains 18 residues. The sequenced part of the CDR3 DNA is TGTGCCAGTAGTAATCTTGGACAGTCTTTTGCAACTAATGAAAAA. It yields the protein CASSNLGQSFATNEK. The complete CDR3 sequence is CASSNLGQSFATNEKLFF.

This clone appeared many times. Coverage ceases 3 residues before the CDR3 finishes, and the germline J gene fills in the end. The chain links TRBV5-4 to TRBJ2-1, with D perhaps TRBD1 (6 bases). Deletions cut 3 bases from V and 1 base from J, with 11 bases between. Germline V gene data show CDR1 as SGHNT and CDR2 as YYREEE (reference sequence). The CDR3 loop spans 15 amino acids. Here the CDR3 reads CASSSLQGSYNEQFF. The sequenced part of the CDR3 DNA is TGTGCCAGCAGCTCGTTACAGGGTTCCTACAATGAG.

This clone was seen repeatedly, ten times or more. With the read ending 3 residues before the CDR3 end, the germline J gene is used to fill in that end. The gene calls are TRBV7-2 and TRBJ2-5; TRBD2 aligns across 7 bases. Germline V lookup: CDR1 SGHTA, CDR2 FQGNSA. V lost 0 bases, J lost 4 bases, and 5 bases stayed unmatched. This CDR3 comprises 15 residues. This CDR3 is CASSLAFSGRETQYF. CDR3 DNA, as far as it was read: TGTGCCAGCAGCTTAGCCTTTAGCGGGCGAGAGACC.

This clone was recorded at least ten times. The covered CDR3 bases are TGTGCCAGCAGCTTAGCAGGGGGAAACACTGAA. Protein: CASSLAGGNTE. The complete CDR3 sequence is CASSLAGGNTEAFF. The chain couples TRBV7-8 to TRBJ1-1, with D possibly TRBD1 on 6 matching bases. The CDR3 goes on 3 residues after the read ends, and that part is filled in from the germline J gene. Trimming pared 0 bases from V and 2 bases from J, leaving 7 bases between. CDR1 and CDR2 from the germline V gene are SGHVS and FQNEAQ. The CDR3 loop spans 14 amino acids.

This clone appeared a few times. The read finishes 3 residues shy of the CDR3 end, and the germline J gene is used to complete it. The gene calls are TRBV11-2 and TRBJ2-7; no firm D call. Per the germline V gene, CDR1 is SGHAT and CDR2 is FQNNGV. V gave up 8 bases and J gave up 1 base, with 6 bases separating them. The length of the CDR3 is 11 residues. The CDR3: CASSPSYEQYF. CDR3 DNA, as far as it was read: TGTGCCAGCTCCCCTTCCTACGAG.

This clone was picked up many times. From the germline J gene comes the end of the CDR3, since the read stops 3 residues before it. The chain employs TRBV20-1 and TRBJ2-1; 11 bases match TRBD2. With V trimmed by 4 bases and J by 9 bases, 11 bases remained unmatched. Germline V CDR1 and CDR2: DFQATT, SNEGSKA (reference sequence). The CDR3 is made up of 15 amino acids. The CDR3 DNA, read in part, is TGCAGTGCTAAAATAACTAGCGGGGGACGGAGTGAG. It codes for CSAKITSGGRSE. The full CDR3 protein reads CSAKITSGGRSEQFF.

This clone has at least ten counts. With the read ending 3 residues before the CDR3 end, the germline J gene is used to fill in that end. The chain carries TRBV7-2 and TRBJ2-3, with TRBD2 identical over 7 bases. This CDR3 spans 15 amino acids. The J segment lost 2 bases and the V segment lost 5 bases, leaving 7 bases of the junction unmatched. Germline CDR1 and CDR2: SGHTA and FQGNSA. This chain's CDR3 is CASSAKRGATDTQYF. The sequenced part of the CDR3 DNA is TGTGCCAGCAGCGCGAAGCGGGGAGCCACAGATACG.

This clone was counted many times. The read halts 3 residues ahead of the CDR3 end, with the missing end drawn from the germline J gene. This sequence joins TRBV7-3 and TRBJ2-7; 7 bases line up with TRBD2. The V gene end was trimmed by 2 bases and the J gene end by 3 bases; junction bases not matched to a gene: 4. The length of the CDR3 is 14 residues. Germline V gene sequence: CDR1 SGHTA, CDR2 FQGTGA. The CDR3: CASSLYSGDYEQYF. The CDR3 DNA, read in part, is TGTGCCAGCAGCTTATACAGCGGGGACTACGAG.

This clone was observed at least ten times. From the germline J gene comes the end of the CDR3, since the read stops 3 residues before it. This chain connects TRBV5-6 to TRBJ2-7, with D possibly TRBD1 on 5 matching bases. From germline, CDR1 is SGHDT and CDR2 YYEEEE. V was shortened by 4 bases and J by 6 bases, with 11 bases between the two germline ends. CDR3 size: 12 residues. The part of the CDR3 DNA that was read is TGTGCCAGCAGCCTCCAGGGTAGCGAG. Residues: CASSLQGSE. The full-length CDR3 reads as CASSLQGSEQYF.

This clone came up many times. The read stops 3 residues short of the end of the CDR3; the missing end is completed from the germline J gene. The chain combines TRBV7-8 with TRBJ2-2; TRBD2 aligns across 13 bases. Germline assignment: CDR1 SGHVS and CDR2 FQNEAQ. The CDR3 runs to 16 residues. The junction had 4 bases not matched to a gene; V was cut back by 4 bases and J by 5 bases. Partial CDR3 DNA: TGTGCCAGCAGCTCTCGGACTAGCGGGAGTACCGGGGAG. Translation gives CASSSRTSGSTGE. The entire CDR3 sequence reads CASSSRTSGSTGELFF.

This clone was seen at least ten times. Coverage ceases 3 residues before the CDR3 finishes, and the germline J gene fills in the end. The genes are TRBV19 and TRBJ2-2; 15 bases line up with TRBD2. V lost 6 bases, J lost 5 bases, and 4 bases stayed unmatched. Germline CDR1 reads LNHDA; CDR2 reads SQIVND (reference sequence). The CDR3 contains 16 residues. The CDR3 loop is CASSRTSGRGTGELFF. Incomplete CDR3 DNA: TGTGCCAGTAGCCGGACTAGCGGGAGGGGAACCGGGGAG.

In its sample, this clone was seen many times. The CDR3 end is not reached by the read, which stops 3 residues before it; the germline J gene fills it in. The gene calls are TRBV18 and TRBJ2-3; D not resolved. The CDR3 has 15 residues. V lost 3 bases and J lost 2, with 12 bases in between. Per germline, CDR1 KGHSH and CDR2 LQKENI. The CDR3 protein is CASSPTTPFTDTQYF. Incomplete CDR3 DNA: TGTGCCAGCTCACCCACTACACCCTTCACAGATACG.

This clone was observed a few times. Coverage ceases 3 residues before the CDR3 finishes, and the germline J gene fills in the end. The V gene is TRBV11-1, the J gene TRBJ2-1; 11 bases map to TRBD2. The germline V gene has CDR1 SGHAT and CDR2 FQDESV (reference sequence). The CDR3 loop spans 15 amino acids. After removal of 5 bases from V and 7 bases from J, the junction contained 7 bases not matched to a gene. The CDR3 is CASSPGLAVGNEQFF. Partial CDR3 DNA: TGTGCCAGCAGCCCGGGACTAGCGGTTGGTAATGAG.

This clone was counted ten times or more. The sequenced part of the CDR3 DNA is TGTGCCAGCAGCGCCCAGGGGATACGGGATCAGCCC. This encodes CASSAQGIRDQP. The whole CDR3 protein reads CASSAQGIRDQPQHF. The V and J genes are TRBV7-2 and TRBJ1-5; D possibly corresponds to TRBD1 (6 bases). The CDR3 end falls 3 residues outside the read, so it is completed with the germline J gene. Looked up from germline, CDR1 is SGHTA and CDR2 is FQGNSA. The CDR3 totals 15 residues. V lost 5 bases and J lost 5, with 16 bases in between.

This clone has only a few counts. The read ends 3 residues before the CDR3 terminus; that terminus is restored from the germline J gene. The rearrangement joins TRBV19 to TRBJ2-5; TRBD1 matches at 7 bases. CDR1 is LNHDA, CDR2 SQIVND, per germline (reference sequence). The CDR3 extends over 16 amino acids. J lost 2 bases, V lost 1 base, and 7 bases had no gene match. The CDR3: CASSIVTGQGQETQYF. CDR3 DNA (partial): TGTGCCAGTAGTATAGTGACAGGGCAAGGTCAAGAGACC.

In this sample, this clone turned up many times. The sequenced fragment ends 3 residues before the CDR3 boundary, so the rest is inferred from the germline J gene. The genes are TRBV30 and TRBJ2-7; weak D call: TRBD2 (6 bases). The V gene lost 4 bases and the J gene lost 5 bases, with 12 bases spanning the gap. The CDR3 runs 12 residues. Germline V CDR1 and CDR2: GTSNPN, SVGIG (reference sequence). CDR3 region: CAWTGWRDEQYF. CDR3 bases read: TGTGCCTGGACAGGGTGGAGGGACGAG. The full variable domain, its missing parts supplied by reference TRBV30 and TRBJ2-7, is SQTIHQWPATLVQPVGSPLSLECTVEGTSNPNLYWYRQAAGRGLQLLFYSVGIGQISSEVPQNLSASRPQDRQFILSSKKLLLSDSGFYLCAWTGWRDEQYFGPGTRLTVT.